The present T cell receptor (beta chain) was sequenced within a study of cytotoxic CD8 clonotypes in ibrutinib-treated CLL. Generated by immunoSEQ multiplex PCR, the TCRdb table keeps only in-frame clones and is missing some. The sample carries more than 110,000 clones, 75% to 95% recorded once. The CDR3 contains 14 residues. Germline V CDR1 and CDR2: SEHNR, FQNEAQ (reference sequence). The junction had 8 bases not matched to a gene; V was cut back by 5 bases and J by 4 bases. The chain has TRBV7-9 and TRBJ2-7, with 7 bases aligning to TRBD1. This sequence was found in a human donor with chronic lymphocytic leukemia. The source material was PBMCs, sampled after 12 months of ibrutinib treatment. The chain's CDR3 is CASSTGTESYEQYF. The CDR3 bases are TGTGCCAGCAGCACCGGGACAGAAAGTTACGAGCAGTACTTC.